This T cell receptor (beta chain) is from a study of shared clonotypes between healthy human individuals. Study-level points and caveats: When compared with the clonotypes that were shared by all four sorted-subset donors, the non-shared clonotypes turned out to have lower generation probabilities.

How the authors handled the data: Filtering differed, since immunoSEQ gave only junction sequences and no quality scores. Clones were sequenced by immunoSEQ multiplex PCR, and TCRdb holds only the in-frame ones, with some missing. Clonal size and the V and J genes are those of that table, whereas D and trimming came from the DNA. The sample carries 2,500,000 or so clones, around 93% recorded once. Germline V gene data show CDR1 as SQVTM and CDR2 as ANQGSEA. V trimming: 6 bases; J trimming: 6 bases; junction bases outside the gene matches: 9. This CDR3 has 13 residues. Of note for this clone: The antigen remains undetermined.

The sample consisted of naive CD4+ T cells from PBMCs. Subset meaning: CD45RA+ positively selected. The rearrangement links TRBV29-1 to TRBJ1-1; 8 bases fit TRBD1. The source is a man between 18 and 35 years old in good health. Some clones in this sample may be carry-over from other donors' samples. CDR3 amino acids: CSVEDRVGSEAFF. CDR3 DNA: TGCAGCGTGGAGGACAGGGTGGGGTCTGAAGCTTTCTTT.